This is a list of T cell receptor beta chains from one sample in a study of beta chain features in type 1 diabetes. The method was immunoSEQ multiplex PCR; TCRdb's version includes in-frame clones alone and lacks a portion of them. The data show 200,000 to 250,000 clones, about 9.3% seen once. Sequenced material: naive CD4+ T cells from blood. The receptors were sampled from a woman younger than 30 in good health. The CDR3 runs from the conserved cysteine through the conserved F or W. A D gene is named only where the DNA matches it firmly. The listing skips clone size in some rows; elsewhere it reads once, few, many or a size class.

v_call,d_call,clone_size,j_call,cdr3_nt,cdr3_aa
TRBV19,TRBD1,NA,TRBJ1-5,TGTGCCAGTAGTATCGGGACAGGGTCCCATCAGCCCCAGCATTTT,CASSIGTGSHQPQHF
TRBV5-1,TRBD1,few,TRBJ2-1,TGCGCCAGCAGCTCCCAGTTCGGGGACAGGGGACGTTCCTACAATGAGCAGTTCTTC,CASSSQFGDRGRSYNEQFF
TRBV4-1,TRBD1,NA,TRBJ1-1,TGCGCCAGCAGCCTACAGGGGGCGATGAACACTGAAGCTTTCTTT,CASSLQGAMNTEAFF
TRBV5-1,TRBD1,few,TRBJ2-2,TGCGCCAGCAGTTCCACAGGGGGAACGAACACCGGGGAGCTGTTTTTT,CASSSTGGTNTGELFF
TRBV9,NA,few,TRBJ2-7,TGTGCCAGCAGCCCTCACTCCGGGAACGGATTAGCCTACGAGCAGTACTTC,CASSPHSGNGLAYEQYF
TRBV19,NA,few,TRBJ2-7,TGTGCCAGTAGTATAGGGAGGAGCGAGCAGTACTTC,CASSIGRSEQYF
TRBV7-2,NA,few,TRBJ2-7,TGTGCCAGCAGCTTAGCGGCTTCTGAAACCTACGAGCAGTACTTC,CASSLAASETYEQYF
TRBV19,TRBD2,NA,TRBJ2-1,TGTGCCAGTAGCTTTCTGGGAGGGTTAAGATCCTACAATGAGCAGTTCTTC,CASSFLGGLRSYNEQFF
TRBV4-1,TRBD1,NA,TRBJ1-1,TGCGCCAGCAGCCAAGATAGGAGGACAGGTCCTACGGTGGGCACTGAAGCTTTCTTT,CASSQDRRTGPTVGTEAFF
TRBV29-1,TRBD2,NA,TRBJ2-3,TGCAGCGGACAGATCGGGGCTAGCGGGGCAGATACGCAGTATTTT,CSGQIGASGADTQYF
TRBV30,NA,few,TRBJ1-5,TGTGCCTGGAGTGTACAGCAGGGAGGCCAGCATTTT,CAWSVQQGGQHF
TRBV5-1,NA,NA,TRBJ1-4,TGCGCCAGCAGCTTAAGGCAGGGATATGAAAAACTGTTTTTT,CASSLRQGYEKLFF
TRBV5-1,TRBD1,few,TRBJ2-4,TGCGCCAGCAGCTTCGGGACAGCACTAGCCAAAAACATTCAGTACTTC,CASSFGTALAKNIQYF
TRBV5-5,TRBD1,few,TRBJ1-1,TGTGCCAGCAGCTGGGACGGACAGGGGGACACTGAAGCTTTCTTT,CASSWDGQGDTEAFF
TRBV7-9,NA,NA,TRBJ1-2,TGTGCCAGCAGCTTACCTGGGACAAACTATGGCTACACCTTC,CASSLPGTNYGYTF
TRBV7-2,NA,NA,TRBJ2-7,TGTGCCAGCAGCTTAGCCACAGGGTTGGTCTACGAGCAGTACTTC,CASSLATGLVYEQYF
TRBV5-5,NA,NA,TRBJ1-2,TGTGCCAGCAGCTGGGAACGGACTGCGAACTATGGCTACACCTTC,CASSWERTANYGYTF
TRBV7-2,NA,few,TRBJ2-4,TGTGCCAGCAGCTTCCCTAGGACAGACAGAAACATTCAGTACTTC,CASSFPRTDRNIQYF
TRBV27,NA,few,TRBJ2-7,TGTGCCAGCAGTTTCCGGACTCCGGGGAACGAGCAGTACTTC,CASSFRTPGNEQYF
TRBV14,TRBD2,few,TRBJ2-1,TGTGCCAGCAGCTCCGGGACTAGCGGGATCCAGGAGCAGTTCTTC,CASSSGTSGIQEQFF
TRBV6-5,TRBD2,few,TRBJ2-1,TGTGCCAGCATGGGACTAGTCCTCAATGAGCAGTTCTTC,CASMGLVLNEQFF
TRBV29-1,TRBD2,NA,TRBJ2-1,TGCAGCGCTGGGACTAGCGGGCTACCCAGCTCCTACAATGAGCAGTTCTTC,CSAGTSGLPSSYNEQFF
TRBV29-1,NA,few,TRBJ1-1,TGCAGCGTTCCTGGGGGCTTCAACACTGAAGCTTTCTTT,CSVPGGFNTEAFF
TRBV23-1,TRBD2,NA,TRBJ2-7,TGCGCCCCCCGGGCGGGAGGGCGCGAGCAGTACTTC,CAPRAGGREQYF
TRBV4-1,NA,few,TRBJ2-3,TGCGCCAGCAGCCAAGTACAGGTCACAGATACGCAGTATTTT,CASSQVQVTDTQYF
TRBV19,TRBD1,NA,TRBJ1-2,TGTGCCAGTATAGACAGGGCTTTTAACTATGGCTACACCTTC,CASIDRAFNYGYTF
TRBV7-9,TRBD1,NA,TRBJ1-1,TGTGCCAGCGATACAGGGGGCGGGGGCACTGAAGCTTTCTTT,CASDTGGGGTEAFF